The TCR beta chain described here comes from a study of CD8+ T cells in alopecia areata. On the study more broadly: Treated patients were given 5 to 10 mg oral tofacitinib twice daily.

RNA extraction and reverse transcription yielded cDNA as sequencing template. Sequenced by immunoSEQ multiplex PCR; TCRdb stores in-frame clones only, minus some. In the table there are 150,000 to 250,000 clones, 58% of which are singletons. This sample's treatment: oral pan-JAK inhibitor, 5-10 mg twice daily. V lost 2 bases, J lost 7 bases, and 18 bases lay in between. CDR1 is PRHDT and CDR2 is FYEKMQ in the germline V gene (reference sequence). This CDR3 contains 15 residues. Specimen: CD4+ T cells sorted from blood, collected at week 24, from a patient treated with tofacitinib. This rearrangement joins TRBV13 to TRBJ2-7; TRBD1 might be the D (6 bases). The receptor's source is a human donor with alopecia areata. The CDR3 DNA sequence: TGTGCCAGCAGCTTAAGGACGGACAGTATAGGGGAGCAGTACTTC. It is translated as CASSLRTDSIGEQYF.